Listed here are 21 T cell receptor beta chains from one sample, sequenced in a study of T-cell memory formation after mild COVID-19. Using its own MiXCR run on the 5' RACE reads, TCRdb lists one record per CDR3 protein. Of around 150,000 distinct CDR3 sequences in the sample, roughly 12% were seen once. The specimen was PBMCs or a T cell subset sorted from them (not recorded which). The receptors come from a man younger than 35 who had mild COVID-19 (a few samples of this study predate the infection). Cell type and time point are not known.

This clonotype was counted at least ten times. The chain couples TRBV7-9 to TRBJ2-7; D possibly matches TRBD1 or TRBD2 (5 bases each). CDR3 length: 14 amino acids. Per germline, CDR1 SEHNR and CDR2 FQNEAQ (reference sequence). Trimming shortened V by 1 base and J by 6 bases, and 13 bases separated the two germline ends. This chain's CDR3 is CASSLDVAGTEQYF. CDR3 nucleotide sequence: TGTGCCAGCAGCTTAGACGTGGCAGGGACCGAGCAGTACTTC.

This chain uses TRBV2 with TRBJ1-1; D is possibly TRBD1 (6 bases). Trimming took off 7 bases at V and 1 base at J, with 13 bases between the two ends. This CDR3 region has 14 residues. Germline V gives CDR1 SNHLY, CDR2 FYNNEI. DNA of the CDR3: TGTGCCAGCAATATACAGGGCGAGAACACTGAAGCTTTCTTT. Its translation: CASNIQGENTEAFF.

A few counts support this clonotype. This chain uses TRBV4-1 with TRBJ1-2; D perhaps matches TRBD1 (6 bases). V lost 6 bases and J 8 bases, leaving 16 bases between the germline ends. This CDR3 spans 13 amino acids. Per the germline V gene, CDR1 is MGHRA and CDR2 is YSYEKL. The CDR3 is CASSQTGLRGYTF. The CDR3 region has the DNA TGCGCCAGCAGTCAAACAGGGTTAAGGGGCTACACCTTC.

The table lists this clonotype with a few counts. A much more abundant neighbour one base away suggests this may be a read error. The chain employs TRBV25-1 and TRBJ2-3, with 8 bases fitting TRBD2. The CDR3 runs 15 residues. Per the germline V gene, CDR1 is MGHDK and CDR2 is SYGVNS. The ends lost 7 bases at V and 1 base at J; junction bases unmatched: 7. The CDR3 sequence is CASTPTRGGTDTQYF. CDR3 DNA: TGTGCCAGCACCCCAACGCGGGGGGGCACAGATACGCAGTATTTT.

The chain uses TRBV7-2 and TRBJ1-1; TRBD1 is a possible D gene (6 bases). CDR1 and CDR2 (germline): SGHTA, FQGNSA. This CDR3 is 16 amino acids long. V was clipped by 1 base and J by 0 bases, with 12 bases between them. CDR3 residues: CASSLGYGGMNTEAFF. In nucleotides, the CDR3 is TGTGCCAGCAGCTTAGGGTACGGGGGCATGAACACTGAAGCTTTCTTT.

The sample holds many counts of this clonotype. The rearrangement uses TRBV7-6 and TRBJ1-4, with TRBD1 as a possible D gene (5 bases). The V end was cut by 5 bases, the J end by 8 bases, with 9 bases between. The length of the CDR3 is 12 residues. The V gene's germline CDR1 is SGHVS and CDR2 FNYEAQ. As DNA, the CDR3 is TGTGCCAGCAGCAGGGGAGGAGAAAAACTGTTTTTT. This gives the protein CASSRGGEKLFF.

The DNA for the CDR3 is TGTGCCACCAGTGATTTGCACGCTGGCTACACCTTC. Its protein product is CATSDLHAGYTF. V and J are TRBV24-1 and TRBJ1-2; D gene ambiguous. Germline CDR1 reads KGHDR; CDR2 reads SFDVKD. The germline V and J ends were trimmed by 0 bases and 7 bases, with 5 bases remaining between them. The CDR3 consists of 12 residues.

The chain joins TRBV2 to TRBJ2-6; tentatively, D is TRBD1 or TRBD2 (5 bases each). The CDR3 has 18 amino acids. Trimming removed 6 bases from V and 0 bases from J, with 18 bases in between. From germline, CDR1 is SNHLY and CDR2 FYNNEI. The CDR3 here is CASSPLEGRSSGANVLTF. The CDR3 DNA is TGTGCCAGCAGCCCTCTAGAGGGGAGAAGCTCTGGGGCCAACGTCCTGACTTTC.

This clonotype was seen ten or more times. This chain uses TRBV7-2 with TRBJ1-2; D not resolved. Trimming removed 0 bases at V and 2 bases at J, with 10 bases between. CDR1 and CDR2 from the germline V gene are SGHTA and FQGNSA. CDR3 length: 15 residues. CDR3 DNA: TGTGCCAGCAGCTTAGCAACCGGGAGGAACTATGGCTACACCTTC. Protein: CASSLATGRNYGYTF.

A few counts support this clonotype. The chain has TRBV6-2 or TRBV6-3 and TRBJ1-2; weak D call: TRBD1 (6 bases). V dropped 10 bases and J dropped 6 bases, with 15 bases sitting between them. Germline-derived CDR1 and CDR2 are MNHEY and SVGEGT. This CDR3 spans 12 amino acids. The CDR3 nucleotides are TGTGCCACCAACAGGGATGATAATGGCTACACCTTC. Translation: CATNRDDNGYTF.

The chain recombines TRBV5-1 with TRBJ2-7; 8 positions agree with TRBD2. Germline CDR1 SGHRS, CDR2 YFSETQ. Trimming cost V 2 bases and J 0 bases; bases outside gene matches: 1. The CDR3 runs 14 residues. CDR3 in DNA: TGCGCCAGCAGCTTTAGCGGGGACTCCTACGAGCAGTACGTC. Translated, it gives CASSFSGDSYEQYV.

The rearrangement links TRBV18 to TRBJ1-1, with D unresolved. The CDR3 sequence is 15 residues long. The germline gives CDR1 KGHSH, CDR2 LQKENI. V dropped 5 bases and J dropped 1 base, with 14 bases sitting between them. This CDR3 is CASSYEGYKNTEAFF. The DNA of the CDR3 is TGTGCCAGCTCATACGAGGGCTACAAGAACACTGAAGCTTTCTTT.

This clonotype was detected many times. The chain carries TRBV12-3 or TRBV12-4 and TRBJ2-3; tentatively, D is TRBD1 or TRBD2 (5 bases each). V lost 7 bases, J lost 1 base, and 15 bases lay in between. This CDR3 region has 15 residues. CDR3 amino acids: CASTTALGGTDTQYF. The CDR3 nucleotides read TGTGCCAGCACGACAGCTTTGGGGGGCACAGATACGCAGTATTTT.

This clonotype was seen only a few times. The V gene is TRBV11-3, the J gene TRBJ2-1, with TRBD2 matching over 8 bases. CDR1 and CDR2 from the germline V gene are SGHNT and YENEEA. J gave up 0 bases and V 4 bases, and 5 bases lay outside the gene matches. This CDR3 contains 16 residues. Here the CDR3 DNA reads TGTGCCAGCAGCTCCGGGGGGGGGACCTCCTACAATGAGCAGTTCTTC. Encoded protein: CASSSGGGTSYNEQFF.

The chain couples TRBV5-5 to TRBJ2-7; weak D call: TRBD1 (6 bases). Trimming cost V 0 bases and J 6 bases, with 19 bases left between them. The CDR3 runs 16 residues. Germline CDR1 is SGHKS and CDR2 is YYEKEE (reference sequence). This CDR3 reads CASSLVPAGASSEQYF. Here the CDR3 DNA reads TGTGCCAGCAGCTTGGTCCCGGCAGGGGCGTCCAGCGAGCAGTACTTC.

CDR3 sequence reads: CASSFIGSEETQYF. As DNA, the CDR3 is TGTGCCAGCAGCTTCATAGGGAGTGAAGAGACCCAGTACTTC. The chain joins TRBV7-9 to TRBJ2-5; TRBD2 might be the D (5 bases). V was trimmed by 3 bases and J by 3 bases, leaving 11 bases between them. This CDR3 contains 14 residues. Germline CDR1 SEHNR, CDR2 FQNEAQ (reference sequence).

The table lists this clonotype with a few counts. V is TRBV21-1 and J is TRBJ2-7. TRBV21-1 is a pseudogene. There are 11 residues in the CDR3. This chain's CDR3 is CASSKINEQYV. CDR3 nucleotides: TGTGCCAGCAGCAAAATCAACGAGCAGTACGTC.

This clonotype was detected only a few times. This chain uses TRBV28 with TRBJ1-5, with TRBD1 identical over 9 bases. V trimming: 6 bases; J trimming: 4 bases; junction bases outside the gene matches: 10. Looked up from germline, CDR1 is MDHEN and CDR2 is SYDVKM. This CDR3 has 16 amino acids. The CDR3 DNA is TGTGCCAGCAGATACTCCGGGACAGGGAGAAATCAGCCCCAGCATTTT. Translation gives CASRYSGTGRNQPQHF.

This clonotype was counted only a few times. The chain recombines TRBV7-2 with TRBJ1-1; D perhaps matches TRBD1 (6 bases). CDR3 length equals 14 residues. Trimming took 5 bases from V and 11 from J, leaving 21 bases between them. From germline, CDR1 is SGHTA and CDR2 FQGNSA. The CDR3 spells CASSLRQDPSGAFF. As DNA, the CDR3 is TGTGCCAGCAGCCTCAGACAGGACCCGTCGGGGGCTTTCTTT.

This clonotype was seen a few times. This chain links TRBV5-1 with TRBJ2-7; 9 nucleotides line up with TRBD1. This CDR3 comprises 13 residues. CDR1 SGHRS and CDR2 YFSETQ come from the germline V gene. Trimming took 4 bases from V and 6 from J; bases not matched to a gene: 5. The CDR3 DNA follows: TGCGCCAGCAGCCCGGGACAGGGAGGCGAGCAGTACGTC. Translating gives CASSPGQGGEQYV.

The CDR3 spells CSASRQTSGNTIYF. The DNA of the CDR3 is TGCAGTGCTAGTAGGCAGACCTCTGGAAACACCATATATTTT. This chain links TRBV20-1 with TRBJ1-3; D not certain. V gave up 3 bases and J gave up 0 bases, with 9 bases separating them. The CDR3 length is 14 residues. Looked up from germline, CDR1 is DFQATT and CDR2 is SNEGSKA (reference sequence).